The 26 T cell receptor beta chains in this list originate from one sample, sequenced in a study of tumor-infiltrating T cells and Merkel cell polyomavirus. Study information: The T cells studied were KLL-specific CD8+ cells against Merkel polyomavirus.

Using immunoSEQ multiplex PCR, the repertoire was profiled, and TCRdb retains in-frame clones only, with some absent. The sample shows 25,000 or so clones, 87% of them seen only once. All patients' tumors stained robustly positive for Merkel cell polyomavirus Large T antigen by immunohistochemistry. Material for sequencing was lymph node tissue. These receptors were taken from a man in his fifties or sixties with Merkel cell carcinoma.

The rearrangement uses TRBV5-4 and TRBJ2-2; 9 bases agree with TRBD2. The CDR3 consists of 15 residues. Unmatched junction bases numbered 1, after V lost 1 base and J lost 3 bases. Germline V lookup: CDR1 SGHNT, CDR2 YYREEE (reference sequence). CDR3 in amino acids: CASSLTSGYTGELFF. CDR3 nucleotides: TGTGCCAGCAGCTTGACTAGCGGGTACACCGGGGAGCTGTTTTTT.

This chain connects TRBV28 to TRBJ1-2; no firm D call. The CDR3 is 12 amino acids. The V end lost 10 bases, the J end lost 8 bases, and 17 bases lay between the germline ends. CDR1 and CDR2 from the germline V gene are MDHEN and SYDVKM. CDR3 DNA sequence: TGTGCCATCGCGAGGGTCAGTTCGGGCTACACCTTC. Protein sequence: CAIARVSSGYTF.

This clone appeared once. V is TRBV7-3 and J is TRBJ1-6; D gene ambiguous. The V and J ends lost 3 bases and 9 bases respectively, with 21 bases between them. The CDR3 consists of 17 residues. Germline CDR1 SGHTA, CDR2 FQGTGA. The CDR3 here is CASSLGRVSGKFSPLHF. Written as DNA, the CDR3 is TGTGCCAGCAGCTTGGGCCGAGTGTCGGGAAAATTTTCACCCCTCCACTTT.

The rearrangement uses TRBV28 and TRBJ1-1; maybe TRBD1 (6 bases). In germline, CDR1 is MDHEN, CDR2 SYDVKM. Trimming took off 6 bases at V and 1 base at J, with 12 bases between the two ends. The CDR3 has 14 residues. CDR3 protein: CASSYRGGNTEAFF. The CDR3 DNA sequence: TGTGCCAGCAGCTATAGGGGGGGGAACACTGAAGCTTTCTTT.

The rearrangement uses TRBV11-2 and TRBJ2-3; D is perhaps TRBD2 (5 bases). Germline V gives CDR1 SGHAT, CDR2 FQNNGV. The CDR3 length is 14 residues. Deletions cut 2 bases from V and 5 bases from J, with 11 bases between. CDR3 coding DNA: TGTGCCAGCAGCTTAAATCTAGCCGGAGATACGCAGTATTTT. Its translation is CASSLNLAGDTQYF.

This clone has more than one count but fewer than ten. V is TRBV6-1 and J is TRBJ2-7, with D possibly matching TRBD2 (6 bases). The CDR3 length is 13 residues. Deletions cut 8 bases from V and 4 bases from J, with 15 bases between. Germline V gene data show CDR1 as MNHNS and CDR2 as SASEGT. In DNA form, the CDR3 reads TGTGCCAGCGGTAGCGGATTTAGGTACGAGCAGTACTTC. It yields the protein CASGSGFRYEQYF.

This rearrangement joins TRBV30 to TRBJ2-3; weak D call: TRBD2 (6 bases). The CDR3 is 15 residues long. Germline V gene sequence: CDR1 GTSNPN, CDR2 SVGIG (reference sequence). The V end lost 7 bases, the J end lost 0 bases, and 17 bases lay between the germline ends. CDR3 amino acids: CASSTRGRSTDTQYF. The DNA for the CDR3 is TGTGCCTCGTCTACCCGGGGGAGAAGCACAGATACGCAGTATTTT.

The chain links TRBV7-2 to TRBJ2-5; TRBD1 agrees at 10 bases. The J call could be wrong; TRBJ2-7 is a better fit for the DNA end. This CDR3 is built from 16 residues. Germline assignment: CDR1 SGHTA and CDR2 FQGNSA. DNA for the CDR3: TGTGCCAGCAGCTTAGCGTCCAGGACAGGGGGCTACGAGCAGTACTTC. It codes for CASSLASRTGGYEQYF.

V is TRBV6-5 and J is TRBJ1-1, with TRBD1 as a possible D gene (6 bases). CDR1 and CDR2 from the germline V gene are MNHEY and SVGAGI. V lost 6 bases to trimming and J lost 4 bases, with 15 bases between them. CDR3 length: 14 amino acids. The CDR3 region has the DNA TGTGCCAGCAGGAAAGACAGGTTTGGCACTGAAGCTTTCTTT. Encoded protein: CASRKDRFGTEAFF.

The genes are TRBV5-1 and TRBJ2-5; D uncertain. V was trimmed by 4 bases and J by 2 bases, leaving 3 bases between them. Germline V gene data show CDR1 as SGHRS and CDR2 as YFSETQ. The CDR3 totals 11 residues. CDR3 nucleotides: TGCGCCAGCAGCCAACAAGAGACCCAGTACTTC. It translates to CASSQQETQYF.

The chain is built from TRBV7-6 and TRBJ2-3; D remains ambiguous. Germline CDR1 reads SGHVS; CDR2 reads FNYEAQ. Trimming left V 5 bases short and J 6 bases short, with 12 bases between. There are 13 residues in the CDR3. CDR3 coding DNA: TGTGCCAGCAGCCCCCGTTCTGTGGATACGCAGTATTTT. Translating it yields CASSPRSVDTQYF.

As DNA, the CDR3 is TGTGCCTGGAGTTTTCAGGGGTTGGGAGATACGCAGTATTTT. This sequence encodes CAWSFQGLGDTQYF. The genes are TRBV30 and TRBJ2-3; D is perhaps TRBD1 (6 bases). The germline V gene has CDR1 GTSNPN and CDR2 SVGIG (reference sequence). Trimming removed 2 bases at V and 5 bases at J, with 14 bases between. The CDR3 sequence is 14 residues long.

V is TRBV4-2 and J is TRBJ1-4; D is perhaps TRBD1 (5 bases). Trimming left V 1 base short and J 5 bases short, with 8 bases between. The CDR3 sequence is 14 residues long. The germline V gene encodes CDR1 LGHNA and CDR2 YNFKEQ. The CDR3 nucleotides are TGTGCCAGCAGCCAAGGGGGCCGGAATGAAAAACTGTTTTTT. The encoded protein is CASSQGGRNEKLFF.

This clone was seen more than once but under ten times. The chain has TRBV2 and TRBJ2-5; 8 bases align to TRBD2. This CDR3 comprises 15 residues. The germline gives CDR1 SNHLY, CDR2 FYNNEI. Trimming cost V 4 bases and J 5 bases; bases outside gene matches: 9. Here the CDR3 DNA reads TGTGCCAGCAGTGGGAGTAGCGGGAAGGGCGAGACCCAGTACTTC. Translating gives CASSGSSGKGETQYF.

The CDR3 region is CASSLQGEYGYTF. In nucleotides, the CDR3 is TGTGCCAGCAGTCTTCAGGGGGAATATGGCTACACCTTC. The chain combines TRBV27 with TRBJ1-2, with 7 bases fitting TRBD1. CDR3 length: 13 residues. The trim removed 5 bases at V and 5 bases at J, leaving 5 bases unmatched. Germline loops: CDR1 MNHEY, CDR2 SMNVEV (reference sequence).

This clone was seen a handful of times. This chain joins TRBV2 and TRBJ1-5; 8 bases map to TRBD1. Trimming took 6 bases from V and 4 from J; bases not matched to a gene: 5. CDR1 SNHLY and CDR2 FYNNEI come from the germline V gene. The CDR3 spans 14 residues. CDR3 sequence (DNA): TGTGCCAGCAGCTACGACAGGGGTAATCAGCCCCAGCATTTT. Its protein product is CASSYDRGNQPQHF. Using reference TRBV2 and TRBJ1-5 for the parts outside the CDR3, the full variable domain is EPEVTQTPSHQVTQMGQEVILRCVPISNHLYFYWYRQILGQKVEFLVSFYNNEISEKSEIFDDQFSVERPDGSNFTLKIRSTKLEDSAMYFCASSYDRGNQPQHFGDGTRLSIL.

The V and J genes are TRBV27 and TRBJ1-1; D remains ambiguous. V was pared by 5 bases and J by 2 bases, with 12 bases between. The CDR3 loop spans 14 amino acids. Germline CDR1 is MNHEY and CDR2 is SMNVEV (reference sequence). In DNA, the CDR3 is TGTGCCAGCAGTCCCGGCGGATATAACACTGAAGCTTTCTTT. Translating it yields CASSPGGYNTEAFF.

The genes are TRBV7-2 and TRBJ1-5; unclear D gene. Germline V lookup: CDR1 SGHTA, CDR2 FQGNSA. V was pared by 7 bases and J by 2 bases, with 6 bases between. This CDR3 is built from 12 residues. CDR3: CASTLGNQPQHF. CDR3 bases: TGTGCCAGCACTCTAGGCAATCAGCCCCAGCATTTT. The variable domain in full, with the rest retrieved from reference TRBV7-2 and TRBJ1-5, is GAGVSQSPSNKVTEKGKDVELRCDPISGHTALYWYRQSLGQGLEFLIYFQGNSAPDKSGLPSDRFSAERTGGSVSTLTIQRTQQEDSAVYLCASTLGNQPQHFGDGTRLSIL.

This rearrangement joins TRBV11-2 to TRBJ2-3, with 9 bases that match TRBD1. The germline gives CDR1 SGHAT, CDR2 FQNNGV. This CDR3 has 15 amino acids. Trimming at V came to 3 bases and at J to 0 bases, leaving 1 base not matched to a gene. The CDR3 coding sequence is TGTGCCAGCAGCTTTGGACAGGGGAGCACAGATACGCAGTATTTT. Protein: CASSFGQGSTDTQYF.

The J gene is TRBJ1-6, the V gene TRBV2, with D hard to call. This CDR3 is built from 16 residues. From germline, CDR1 is SNHLY and CDR2 FYNNEI. Trimming removed 6 bases at V and 0 bases at J, with 12 bases between. The DNA of the CDR3 is TGTGCCAGCAGGGACTACACTAGCTCCTATAATTCACCCCTCCACTTT. This translates into CASRDYTSSYNSPLHF.

V and J are TRBV28 and TRBJ2-5; TRBD2 matches 7 bases. The V gene end was trimmed by 5 bases and the J gene end by 1 base; junction bases not matched to a gene: 10. Per the germline V gene, CDR1 is MDHEN and CDR2 is SYDVKM. The CDR3 has 16 amino acids. This CDR3 is CASSPSWRGSQETQYF. CDR3 DNA: TGTGCCAGCAGTCCTTCTTGGCGGGGGAGCCAAGAGACCCAGTACTTC. The variable domain in full, completed from reference TRBV28 and TRBJ2-5, reads DVKVTQSSRYLVKRTGEKVFLECVQDMDHENMFWYRQDPGLGLRLIYFSYDVKMKEKGDIPEGYSVSREKKERFSLILESASTNQTSMYLCASSPSWRGSQETQYFGPGTRLLVL.

As concerns this clone: Other DNA sequences in this sample translate to the same CDR3. The rearrangement links TRBV5-8 to TRBJ1-1; TRBD1 matches at 8 bases. Germline assignment: CDR1 SGHTS and CDR2 YDEGEE. Trimming at V came to 2 bases and at J to 4 bases, leaving 4 bases not matched to a gene. There are 14 residues in the CDR3. DNA for the CDR3: TGTGCCAGCAGCTTCTCAACAGGGGGCACTGAAGCTTTCTTT. Its translation: CASSFSTGGTEAFF.

In its sample, this clone was seen once. The chain couples TRBV19 to TRBJ2-2, with D tentatively TRBD2 (6 bases). The CDR3 contains 18 residues. CDR1 LNHDA and CDR2 SQIVND come from the germline V gene (reference sequence). Between the trimmed V and J ends, which lost 5 bases and 0 bases, there was a span of 19 bases. The CDR3 nucleotides read TGTGCCAGTAGTTCCCACTCCCTGCGGGGCACGAACACCGGGGAGCTGTTTTTT. It yields the protein CASSSHSLRGTNTGELFF.

The CDR3 nucleotides read TGTGCCAGCAGAAGCGGACAGGGGGGATTCGAGCAGTACTTC. Its protein is CASRSGQGGFEQYF. V usage is TRBV27 and J usage is TRBJ2-7; 10 bases fit TRBD1. Germline assignment: CDR1 MNHEY and CDR2 SMNVEV (reference sequence). The CDR3 runs to 14 residues. J gave up 6 bases and V 6 bases, and 8 bases lay outside the gene matches.

The chain joins TRBV7-6 to TRBJ2-3, with D unresolved. Between the trimmed V and J ends, which lost 2 bases and 1 base, there was a span of 13 bases. Looked up from germline, CDR1 is SGHVS and CDR2 is FNYEAQ. The length of the CDR3 is 16 residues. The CDR3 sequence is CASSLQSESRTDTQYF. The DNA for the CDR3 is TGTGCCAGCAGCTTACAGTCTGAATCCCGCACAGATACGCAGTATTTT.

J is TRBJ2-5 and V is TRBV30; no firm D call. The CDR3 sequence is 15 residues long. Germline V gene sequence: CDR1 GTSNPN, CDR2 SVGIG (reference sequence). V was clipped by 3 bases and J by 5 bases, with 19 bases between them. The CDR3 loop is CAWSGPDRVTETQYF. The CDR3 nucleotides are TGTGCCTGGAGCGGCCCAGACCGGGTCACCGAGACCCAGTACTTC.